This T cell receptor (beta chain) was sequenced for a study of T-cell reconstitution after alpha-beta-depleted transplantation in children. In this sample, this clonotype turned up once. Germline CDR1 reads MNHNS; CDR2 reads SASEGT. The V gene lost 5 bases and the J gene lost 3 bases, with 14 bases spanning the gap. The CDR3 sequence is 15 residues long. Unique molecular identifiers featured in how the TCRbeta library was prepared. In TCRdb, the PCR reads were re-called with MiXCR into one record per CDR3 protein. The sample has about 600,000 distinct CDR3 sequences; 20% to 25% are singletons. This clonotype originated in a boy under two years old who had a stem cell transplant for acute myeloid leukemia, so the T cells may come from the graft donor. The rearrangement uses TRBV6-1 and TRBJ1-5; D may be TRBD1 (5 bases). The sample was PBMCs, mostly from graft donor cells, taken 360 days after TCRalphabeta/CD19-depleted stem cell transplant. For the CDR3, the DNA is TGTGCCAGCAGTAGACAGAGTGGTACCAATCAGCCCCAGCATTTT. This sequence encodes CASSRQSGTNQPQHF.